Below are 18 T cell receptor beta chains sequenced from a single sample in a study of metastatic and nonmetastatic thyroid tumors. TCRdb re-called clones from the PCR reads using MiXCR. This sample carries 26,000 or so clones, about 15% of them seen once, and the ten largest clones take approximately 4.4%. Until they underwent thyroid surgery, no patient had received any treatment. Material for sequencing was blood. These receptors came from a female donor with papillary thyroid cancer or a benign thyroid nodule (not recorded which). Some clones in this sample may be carry-over from other donors' samples.

The table lists this clone with many counts. The V gene is TRBV4-1, the J gene TRBJ2-3; tentative D call: TRBD1 (6 bases). Germline-derived CDR1 and CDR2 are MGHRA and YSYEKL. V lost 4 bases, J lost 4 bases, and 12 bases lay in between. The CDR3 loop spans 14 amino acids. In DNA, the CDR3 is TGCGCCAGCAGCCCTTACCGACAGGCAGATACGCAGTATTTT. Translation: CASSPYRQADTQYF.

This clone has ten or more counts. The J gene is TRBJ2-6, the V gene TRBV3-1, with TRBD1 matching 8 bases. After removal of 3 bases from V and 2 bases from J, the junction contained 9 bases not matched to a gene. This CDR3 is built from 18 residues. Germline V lookup: CDR1 LGHDT, CDR2 YNNKEL (reference sequence). The CDR3 sequence: CASSQVRQGSTGANVLTF. CDR3 coding DNA: TGTGCCAGCAGCCAGGTGAGACAGGGGAGCACTGGGGCCAACGTCCTGACTTTC. The full variable domain, its missing parts supplied by reference TRBV3-1 and TRBJ2-6, is DTAVSQTPKYLVTQMGNDKSIKCEQNLGHDTMYWYKQDSKKFLKIMFSYNNKELIINETVPNRFSPKSPDKAHLNLHINSLELGDSAVYFCASSQVRQGSTGANVLTFGAGSRLTVL.

This clone was counted at least ten times. This may come from a read error, since a much larger clone is one base off. A read error is likely, as this CDR3 ends without the conserved phenylalanine or tryptophan. The rearrangement uses TRBV28 and TRBJ1-1; perhaps TRBD1 as D (6 bases). The V and J ends lost 10 bases and 2 bases respectively, with 8 bases between them. This CDR3 comprises 11 residues. CDR1 and CDR2 from the germline V gene are MDHEN and SYDVKM. CDR3 in amino acids: CATGTNTEAFL. CDR3 in DNA: TGTGCCACCGGGACAAACACTGAAGCTTTCCTT.

This clone has a count of ten or more. This chain links TRBV6-1 with TRBJ1-6, with 7 bases aligning to TRBD1. CDR1 MNHNS and CDR2 SASEGT come from the germline V gene. This CDR3 spans 14 amino acids. V shed 4 bases and J 3 bases; nucleotides not matched to a gene: 0. The CDR3 sequence: CASSGQGYNSPLHF. DNA for the CDR3: TGTGCCAGCAGTGGACAGGGCTATAATTCACCCCTCCACTTT.

This clone has a count of ten or more. The chain has TRBV25-1 and TRBJ2-7; the match to TRBD2 covers 8 bases. V dropped 4 bases and J dropped 1; count of bases not matched to a gene: 15. The CDR3 contains 18 residues. From germline, CDR1 is MGHDK and CDR2 SYGVNS. CDR3 loop: CASSGVWVGSGKSYEQYF. The DNA for the CDR3 is TGTGCCAGCAGTGGAGTATGGGTGGGTAGCGGGAAGTCCTACGAGCAGTACTTC.

This clone occurred many times. This chain's CDR3 is CATSLRGTHEQYF. The DNA of the CDR3 is TGTGCCACCAGTTTGAGGGGGACCCACGAGCAGTACTTC. The genes are TRBV24-1 and TRBJ2-7; D is perhaps TRBD1 (6 bases). The germline CDR1 and CDR2 sequences are KGHDR and SFDVKD. The CDR3 length is 13 residues. Deletions cut 6 bases from V and 5 bases from J, with 13 bases between.

This clone was counted many times. The rearrangement uses TRBV5-4 and TRBJ1-1; D possibly corresponds to TRBD1 (5 bases). V dropped 0 bases and J dropped 2 bases, with 11 bases sitting between them. The CDR3 covers 15 residues. In germline, CDR1 is SGHNT, CDR2 YYREEE (reference sequence). The CDR3 loop reads CASSLDPGTNTEAFF. As DNA, the CDR3 is TGTGCCAGCAGCTTGGATCCAGGGACTAACACTGAAGCTTTCTTT.

This clone came up many times. CDR3 amino acids: CSARSHREQETQYF. CDR3 nucleotides: TGCAGTGCTAGGAGCCACAGGGAACAAGAGACCCAGTACTTC. The J gene is TRBJ2-5, the V gene TRBV20-1, with a possible D match to TRBD1 (6 bases). The CDR3 has 14 residues. Trimming took 3 bases from V and 2 from J, leaving 13 bases between them. CDR1 and CDR2 from the germline V gene are DFQATT and SNEGSKA (reference sequence).

A word on this clone: A clone one base away is much larger, so this may be a read error. This same CDR3 is encoded by further DNA sequences in the sample. V gene TRBV5-6 combines with J gene TRBJ2-1; TRBD1 is a possible D gene (6 bases). V was pared by 1 base and J by 0 bases, with 17 bases between. Germline V gene lookup returns CDR1 SGHDT and CDR2 YYEEEE. CDR3 length: 18 amino acids. The CDR3 here is CASSLSLAGASSYNEQFF. Written as DNA, the CDR3 is TGTGCCAGCAGCTTGTCCCTGGCAGGGGCTAGCTCCTACAATGAGCAGTTCTTC. The entire variable domain, with the rest obtained from reference TRBV5-6 and TRBJ2-1, is as follows: DAGVTQSPTHLIKTRGQQVTLRCSPKSGHDTVSWYQQALGQGPQFIFQYYEEEERQRGNFPDRFSGHQFPNYSSELNVNALLLGDSALYLCASSLSLAGASSYNEQFFGPGTRLTVL.

As to this clone: Since a much larger clone is just one base distant, this may be a read error. Distinct nucleotide sequences in the sample also encode this CDR3. The CDR3 spells CASSQDGVGQGNNEQFF. The CDR3 DNA follows: TGCGCCAGCAGCCAAGATGGGGTGGGACAGGGAAACAATGAGCAGTTCTTC. This rearrangement joins TRBV4-1 to TRBJ2-1; 9 bases match TRBD1. V lost 0 bases, J lost 5 bases, and 8 bases stayed unmatched. The CDR3 contains 17 residues. The germline gives CDR1 MGHRA, CDR2 YSYEKL.

The sample holds a few counts of this clone. V usage is TRBV19 and J usage is TRBJ1-5; 7 bases are shared with TRBD1. Losses at the gene ends were 4 bases for V and 5 bases for J; bases not matched to a gene: 2. Germline CDR1 is LNHDA and CDR2 is SQIVND (reference sequence). The CDR3 loop spans 13 amino acids. CDR3 region: CASSTGTDQPQHF. The CDR3 bases are TGTGCCAGTAGTACAGGGACAGATCAGCCCCAGCATTTT.

The chain recombines TRBV19 with TRBJ1-5; the D gene is possibly TRBD1 (6 bases). Trimming took off 0 bases at V and 3 bases at J, with 12 bases between the two ends. From germline, CDR1 is LNHDA and CDR2 SQIVND (reference sequence). This CDR3 comprises 16 residues. In nucleotides, the CDR3 is TGTGCCAGTAGTATAGATCGGGGGGCCCCCAATCAGCCCCAGCATTTT. It translates to CASSIDRGAPNQPQHF. The whole variable domain, remainder taken from reference TRBV19 and TRBJ1-5, is DGGITQSPKYLFRKEGQNVTLSCEQNLNHDAMYWYRQDPGQGLRLIYYSQIVNDFQKGDIAEGYSVSREKKESFPLTVTSAQKNPTAFYLCASSIDRGAPNQPQHFGDGTRLSIL.

V gene TRBV11-2 combines with J gene TRBJ2-1, with 8 positions matching TRBD2. Per germline, CDR1 SGHAT and CDR2 FQNNGV. V lost 5 bases, J lost 5 bases, and 8 bases stayed unmatched. The CDR3 totals 15 residues. The CDR3: CASSATGTSNNEQFF. As DNA, the CDR3 is TGTGCCAGCAGCGCAACCGGGACTAGTAACAATGAGCAGTTCTTC.

This clone was seen ten or more times. The V call is TRBV6-5, the J call TRBJ1-1, with D maybe TRBD1 (5 bases). CDR1 and CDR2 (germline): MNHEY, SVGAGI. The CDR3 covers 17 residues. V was shortened by 0 bases and J by 1 base, with 15 bases between the two germline ends. The CDR3 DNA follows: TGTGCCAGCAGTTACTCCGTCTTTGGAGGGGCGAACACTGAAGCTTTCTTT. Encoded protein: CASSYSVFGGANTEAFF.

This clone has ten or more counts. The chain recombines TRBV6-1 with TRBJ1-6; no definite D call. The CDR3 runs to 16 residues. Germline CDR1 is MNHNS and CDR2 is SASEGT. Deletions cut 6 bases from V and 8 bases from J, with 20 bases between. CDR3: CASSTLPDGVYSPLHF. DNA of the CDR3: TGTGCCAGCAGCACCCTCCCGGACGGAGTGTATTCACCCCTCCACTTT.

This clone has at least ten counts. V usage is TRBV24-1 and J usage is TRBJ1-6; 9 nucleotides agree with TRBD1. The germline V gene has CDR1 KGHDR and CDR2 SFDVKD. The CDR3 consists of 15 residues. Unmatched junction bases numbered 3, after V lost 4 bases and J lost 6 bases. The CDR3 loop is CATSEGTGRNSPLHF. CDR3 nucleotide sequence: TGTGCCACCAGTGAAGGGACAGGGCGTAATTCACCCCTCCACTTT.

The V call is TRBV13, the J call TRBJ2-1; 15 nucleotides match TRBD2. V dropped 0 bases and J dropped 7; count of bases not matched to a gene: 4. The CDR3 runs to 17 residues. Germline V CDR1 and CDR2: PRHDT, FYEKMQ (reference sequence). CDR3 protein: CASSLGGLAGGGNEQFF. CDR3 DNA: TGTGCCAGCAGCTTAGGGGGACTAGCGGGAGGAGGAAATGAGCAGTTCTTC. The whole variable domain, filled in from reference TRBV13 and TRBJ2-1, reads AAGVIQSPRHLIKEKRETATLKCYPIPRHDTVYWYQQGPGQDPQFLISFYEKMQSDKGSIPDRFSAQQFSDYHSELNMSSLELGDSALYFCASSLGGLAGGGNEQFFGPGTRLTVL.

This clone occurred many times. This chain connects TRBV2 to TRBJ1-5, with D perhaps matching TRBD1 (6 bases). The germline CDR1 and CDR2 sequences are SNHLY and FYNNEI. Trimming removed 4 bases from V and 9 bases from J, with 16 bases in between. This CDR3 region has 14 residues. CDR3 in DNA: TGTGCCAGCAGTGCAGGGGACGTTCTCTGGCCCCAGCATTTT. This codes for CASSAGDVLWPQHF.